This T cell receptor (beta chain) derives from a study of cytomegalovirus exposure and HLA in healthy donors. The study ran its PCR with 60 Vbeta and 13 Jbeta primers. Assay: immunoSEQ multiplex PCR; the TCRdb copy retains only in-frame clones and omits some. The table has under 130,000 clones, 74% seen once. This TCR derives from a man over 45 in good health and CMV-seropositive. What was sequenced was PBMCs.

CDR3 loop: CASSQIGQDTQYF. The CDR3 nucleotides read TGCGCCAGCAGCCAAATAGGACAAGATACGCAGTATTTT. The chain employs TRBV4-1 and TRBJ2-3; weak D call: TRBD1 (5 bases). Germline-derived CDR1 and CDR2 are MGHRA and YSYEKL. This CDR3 has 13 residues. Between the trimmed V and J ends, which lost 2 bases and 5 bases, there was a span of 8 bases.